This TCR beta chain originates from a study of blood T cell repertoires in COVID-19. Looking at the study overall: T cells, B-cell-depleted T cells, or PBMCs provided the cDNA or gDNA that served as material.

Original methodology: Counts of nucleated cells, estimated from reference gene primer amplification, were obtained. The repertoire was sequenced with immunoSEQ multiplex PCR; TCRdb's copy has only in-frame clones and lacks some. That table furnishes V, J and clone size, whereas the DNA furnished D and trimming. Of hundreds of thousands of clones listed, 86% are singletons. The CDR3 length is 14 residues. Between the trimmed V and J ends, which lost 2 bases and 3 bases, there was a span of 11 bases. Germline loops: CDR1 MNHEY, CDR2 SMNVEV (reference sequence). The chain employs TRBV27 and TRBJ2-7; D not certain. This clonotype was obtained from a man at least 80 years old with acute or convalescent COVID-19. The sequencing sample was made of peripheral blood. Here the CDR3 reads CASSLSVNFYEQYF. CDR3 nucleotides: TGTGCCAGCAGTTTAAGTGTGAACTTCTACGAGCAGTACTTC.